These 32 T cell receptor beta chains share one sample of origin, sequenced in a study of cytomegalovirus exposure and HLA in healthy donors. Sequencing used immunoSEQ multiplex PCR; TCRdb keeps in-frame clones, though not all of them. The table lists around 56,000 clones, 93% of them singletons, with roughly 1.7% in the top ten. Sequencing was done on a sample of PBMCs. The receptor source for this set is a woman between 18 and 30 years old in good health and CMV-seropositive.

This sequence joins TRBV7-9 and TRBJ2-5, with 10 bases matching TRBD2. From germline, CDR1 is SEHNR and CDR2 FQNEAQ (reference sequence). The trim removed 6 bases at V and 2 bases at J, leaving 12 bases unmatched. The CDR3 runs 17 residues. CDR3 DNA sequence: TGTGCCAGCAGTCTTCCTCCTAGCGGGGGTGCACAAGAGACCCAGTACTTC. Amino acids: CASSLPPSGGAQETQYF.

This CDR3 is CASSIGVRDRSTQYF. The DNA of the CDR3 is TGTGCCAGTAGTATAGGGGTCCGGGACAGGTCGACCCAGTACTTC. The chain is built from TRBV19 and TRBJ2-5; TRBD1 matches at 8 bases. V was clipped by 1 base and J by 7 bases; unmatched bases: 8. CDR1 is LNHDA and CDR2 is SQIVND in the germline V gene (reference sequence). The CDR3 has 15 amino acids. The variable domain in full, completed from reference TRBV19 and TRBJ2-5, reads DGGITQSPKYLFRKEGQNVTLSCEQNLNHDAMYWYRQDPGQGLRLIYYSQIVNDFQKGDIAEGYSVSREKKESFPLTVTSAQKNPTAFYLCASSIGVRDRSTQYFGPGTRLLVL.

This chain joins TRBV5-6 and TRBJ2-4, with no clear D. The germline V gene has CDR1 SGHDT and CDR2 YYEEEE. The CDR3 consists of 11 residues. Trimming left V 4 bases short and J 10 bases short, with 9 bases between. The CDR3, as DNA: TGTGCCAGCAGCCTAAACTCGATTCAGTACTTC. This sequence encodes CASSLNSIQYF. Supplemented by reference TRBV5-6 and TRBJ2-4, the full variable domain reads DAGVTQSPTHLIKTRGQQVTLRCSPKSGHDTVSWYQQALGQGPQFIFQYYEEEERQRGNFPDRFSGHQFPNYSSELNVNALLLGDSALYLCASSLNSIQYFGAGTRLSVL.

This clone was picked up a small number of times. The J gene is TRBJ1-1, the V gene TRBV9, with 7 bases fitting TRBD1. The CDR3 runs 15 residues. J gave up 1 base and V 4 bases, and 7 bases lay outside the gene matches. Germline CDR1 SGDLS, CDR2 YYNGEE. The CDR3 sequence is CASSTGQVTNTEAFF. CDR3 DNA: TGTGCCAGCAGCACAGGACAGGTAACGAACACTGAAGCTTTCTTT.

The chain joins TRBV5-1 to TRBJ1-4; 12 positions match TRBD1. Per the germline V gene, CDR1 is SGHRS and CDR2 is YFSETQ. Trimming cost V 0 bases and J 5 bases; bases outside gene matches: 5. This CDR3 contains 17 residues. This CDR3 reads CASSLAAGQGANEKLFF. The CDR3, as DNA: TGCGCCAGCAGCTTGGCCGCGGGACAGGGGGCCAATGAAAAACTGTTTTTT.

The chain joins TRBV27 to TRBJ2-7; D is undetermined. Deletions cut 4 bases from V and 0 bases from J, with 4 bases between. CDR3 length equals 12 residues. Germline assignment: CDR1 MNHEY and CDR2 SMNVEV (reference sequence). The CDR3 protein is CASSSNSYEQYF. For the CDR3, the DNA is TGTGCCAGCAGTTCCAACTCCTACGAGCAGTACTTC.

The chain carries TRBV13 and TRBJ2-2, with 13 bases matching TRBD2. CDR1 PRHDT and CDR2 FYEKMQ come from the germline V gene (reference sequence). The CDR3 spans 16 residues. V lost 0 bases, J lost 7 bases, and 2 bases stayed unmatched. CDR3 coding DNA: TGTGCCAGCAGCTTAGGGAGGACTAGCGGGAGCGGGGAGCTGTTTTTT. Its translation: CASSLGRTSGSGELFF.

The V gene is TRBV11-2, the J gene TRBJ2-7; D may be TRBD2 (6 bases). V was cut by 5 bases and J by 0 bases, with 14 bases left in between. The germline gives CDR1 SGHAT, CDR2 FQNNGV. The CDR3 has 15 residues. CDR3 amino acids: CASSQMAGLSYEQYF. CDR3 bases: TGTGCCAGCAGCCAAATGGCGGGGCTCTCCTACGAGCAGTACTTC.

The CDR3 loop is CASSLNGGAQETQYF. The DNA of the CDR3 is TGTGCCAGCAGCCTGAACGGGGGGGCGCAAGAGACCCAGTACTTC. The chain combines TRBV9 with TRBJ2-5; 8 nucleotides match TRBD2. Germline lookup yields CDR1 SGDLS and CDR2 YYNGEE. This CDR3 comprises 15 residues. V was pared by 4 bases and J by 2 bases, with 7 bases of the junction left unmatched.

The chain links TRBV7-7 to TRBJ1-4; D is undetermined. V was trimmed by 7 bases and J by 7 bases, leaving 19 bases between them. The germline gives CDR1 SSHAT, CDR2 FNYEAQ (reference sequence). There are 15 residues in the CDR3. This CDR3 reads CASNPLPYRSEKLFF. DNA for the CDR3: TGTGCCAGCAATCCACTCCCATACAGAAGTGAAAAACTGTTTTTT.

J is TRBJ2-5 and V is TRBV6-4; a possible D gene is TRBD2 (6 bases). Germline lookup yields CDR1 MRHNA and CDR2 SNTAGT. The CDR3 length is 15 residues. Trimming removed 6 bases at V and 4 bases at J, with 18 bases between. The CDR3, as DNA: TGTGCCAGCAGCCAGTACTTCCTAGCGCCAGAGACCCAGTACTTC. This sequence encodes CASSQYFLAPETQYF.

The chain combines TRBV5-1 with TRBJ2-2; 7 nucleotides align to TRBD2. The germline CDR1 and CDR2 sequences are SGHRS and YFSETQ. CDR3 length equals 15 residues. V lost 6 bases and J lost 1; bases outside the gene matches: 6. CDR3 nucleotides: TGCGCCAGCACCGCCGGGACTATGAACACCGGGGAGCTGTTTTTT. Translating it yields CASTAGTMNTGELFF.

The chain has TRBV7-2 and TRBJ1-1; D gene unclear. CDR3 length: 12 residues. Germline lookup yields CDR1 SGHTA and CDR2 FQGNSA. V was pared by 5 bases and J by 8 bases, with 12 bases between. CDR3 residues: CASSPRGREAFF. CDR3 nucleotides: TGTGCCAGCAGCCCACGGGGAAGGGAAGCTTTCTTT.

The chain combines TRBV2 with TRBJ1-1, with 10 bases aligning to TRBD1. Germline trimming cut 6 bases from V and 8 bases from J; bases unmatched to any gene: 12. The CDR3 is made up of 15 amino acids. Germline V CDR1 and CDR2: SNHLY, FYNNEI. CDR3 loop: CASRAGTGVVLEAFF. The CDR3 nucleotides read TGTGCCAGCAGAGCCGGGACAGGGGTTGTGTTGGAAGCTTTCTTT.

In this sample, this clone turned up once. The CDR3, as DNA: TGCGCCAGCAGCTTTCAGGGGGAAGCTAACTATGGCTACACCTTC. Translated, it gives CASSFQGEANYGYTF. The V gene is TRBV5-1, the J gene TRBJ1-2; 7 bases fit TRBD1. Trimming removed 2 bases from V and 0 bases from J; junction bases left unmatched: 4. Germline lookup yields CDR1 SGHRS and CDR2 YFSETQ. The CDR3 covers 15 residues.

The chain employs TRBV25-1 and TRBJ1-1; TRBD1 agrees at 7 bases. The germline CDR1 and CDR2 sequences are MGHDK and SYGVNS. The CDR3 has 13 amino acids. J gave up 8 bases and V 8 bases, and 11 bases lay outside the gene matches. The CDR3 sequence: CASGKTGSPEAFF. DNA of the CDR3: TGTGCCAGCGGGAAGACAGGGTCCCCCGAAGCTTTCTTT.

The J gene is TRBJ2-2, the V gene TRBV2; no firm D call. Germline V gives CDR1 SNHLY, CDR2 FYNNEI. The germline V and J ends were trimmed by 3 bases and 0 bases, with 8 bases remaining between them. The CDR3 has 15 amino acids. Here the CDR3 DNA reads TGTGCCAGCAGTGATTGGCGGACGAACACCGGGGAGCTGTTTTTT. This translates into CASSDWRTNTGELFF.

The chain employs TRBV29-1 and TRBJ2-2; the match to TRBD1 covers 9 bases. Germline loops: CDR1 SQVTM, CDR2 ANQGSEA. With V trimmed by 6 bases and J by 5 bases, 10 bases remained unmatched. The CDR3 consists of 15 residues. The CDR3 DNA reads as TGCAGCGTCGGTGCTAGACAGGGGGGGACCGGGGAGCTGTTTTTT. Translation gives CSVGARQGGTGELFF.

The rearrangement uses TRBV28 and TRBJ2-5; 8 nucleotides agree with TRBD2. CDR1 is MDHEN, CDR2 SYDVKM, per germline. CDR3 length: 16 amino acids. The trim removed 10 bases at V and 3 bases at J, leaving 16 bases unmatched. The CDR3 loop reads CATRKGGGGIKETQYF. CDR3 DNA sequence: TGTGCCACCAGAAAGGGGGGCGGGGGGATTAAAGAGACCCAGTACTTC.

The rearrangement joins TRBV2 to TRBJ1-2; D might be TRBD1 (6 bases). The germline V gene has CDR1 SNHLY and CDR2 FYNNEI. V was cut by 8 bases and J by 6 bases, with 16 bases left in between. This CDR3 spans 13 amino acids. The CDR3 region has the DNA TGTGCCAGCTCACGTGGGGGGGCGGATGGCTACACCTTC. Amino acids: CASSRGGADGYTF. Filled out from reference TRBV2 and TRBJ1-2, the complete variable domain reads EPEVTQTPSHQVTQMGQEVILRCVPISNHLYFYWYRQILGQKVEFLVSFYNNEISEKSEIFDDQFSVERPDGSNFTLKIRSTKLEDSAMYFCASSRGGADGYTFGSGTRLTVV.

The V call is TRBV6-5, the J call TRBJ2-7; tentatively, D is TRBD2 (6 bases). The CDR3 has 14 residues. Trimming removed 2 bases at V and 0 bases at J, with 8 bases between. The V gene's germline CDR1 is MNHEY and CDR2 SVGAGI. CDR3 residues: CASSYAGSSYEQYF. The CDR3 DNA sequence: TGTGCCAGCAGTTACGCGGGGAGCTCCTACGAGCAGTACTTC.

This clone was counted once. The J gene is TRBJ1-2, the V gene TRBV11-2, with D possibly being TRBD1 (5 bases). CDR3 size: 15 residues. Germline lookup yields CDR1 SGHAT and CDR2 FQNNGV. Trimming removed 5 bases at V and 7 bases at J, with 20 bases between. The CDR3 DNA reads TGTGCCAGCAGCCCCGACTCGGCAGGGAAGGGTGGCTACACCTTC. This codes for CASSPDSAGKGGYTF.

This clone has just a few counts. V gene TRBV7-2 combines with J gene TRBJ1-2; D unresolved. Germline V lookup: CDR1 SGHTA, CDR2 FQGNSA. V was pared by 5 bases and J by 0 bases, with 7 bases between. The CDR3 totals 13 residues. CDR3 DNA sequence: TGTGCCAGCAGCGAGACAACTAACTATGGCTACACCTTC. Encoded protein: CASSETTNYGYTF.

The V and J genes are TRBV6-5 and TRBJ1-1; 7 nucleotides agree with TRBD1. CDR1 and CDR2 (germline): MNHEY, SVGAGI. The CDR3 spans 15 residues. Unmatched junction bases numbered 11, after V lost 4 bases and J lost 6 bases. CDR3 bases: TGTGCCAGCAGTTCCGATCGGAGAGGGGGCTCTGAAGCTTTCTTT. It codes for CASSSDRRGGSEAFF.

The V and J genes are TRBV5-1 and TRBJ2-7; D is ambiguous. CDR1 is SGHRS, CDR2 YFSETQ, per germline. With 4 bases removed from V and 0 bases from J, the gap between germline ends came to 11 bases. CDR3 length: 14 amino acids. The CDR3 loop is CASSQERASYEQYF. The CDR3 bases are TGCGCCAGCAGCCAGGAACGTGCCTCCTACGAGCAGTACTTC.

This CDR3 is CATQMTARSEQFF. CDR3 bases: TGTGCCACTCAAATGACTGCTCGATCGGAGCAGTTCTTC. The rearrangement links TRBV6-1 to TRBJ2-1; D is uncertain. The CDR3 has 13 amino acids. The germline V gene has CDR1 MNHNS and CDR2 SASEGT. Trimming pared 10 bases from V and 10 bases from J, leaving 20 bases between.

The chain recombines TRBV7-2 with TRBJ1-2; unclear D gene. Germline lookup yields CDR1 SGHTA and CDR2 FQGNSA. This CDR3 comprises 12 residues. Trimming took off 5 bases at V and 13 bases at J, with 17 bases between the two ends. The CDR3 spells CASSTVLQDATF. CDR3 in DNA: TGTGCCAGCAGCACCGTGCTTCAGGATGCCACCTTC.

This clone has only a few counts. V is TRBV7-2 and J is TRBJ2-1; 13 bases line up with TRBD2. The V gene end was trimmed by 4 bases and the J gene end by 4 bases; junction bases not matched to a gene: 10. CDR1 and CDR2 from the germline V gene are SGHTA and FQGNSA. This CDR3 is 18 amino acids long. This CDR3 reads CASSSPLLAGGRYNEQFF. For the CDR3, the DNA is TGTGCCAGCAGCTCGCCCTTACTAGCGGGGGGGCGGTACAATGAGCAGTTCTTC.

The chain combines TRBV10-3 with TRBJ1-1, with a tentative D call TRBD1 (5 bases). The CDR3 contains 19 residues. V was trimmed by 2 bases and J by 0 bases, leaving 22 bases between them. CDR1 is ENHRY and CDR2 is SYGVKD in the germline V gene. Here the CDR3 reads CAISERGGLPRTMNTEAFF. CDR3 nucleotides: TGTGCCATCAGTGAGCGGGGGGGACTCCCCAGGACCATGAACACTGAAGCTTTCTTT.

The chain combines TRBV4-3 with TRBJ2-2; D might be TRBD1 (5 bases). With 1 base removed from V and 6 bases from J, the gap between germline ends came to 12 bases. CDR1 LGHNA and CDR2 YSLEER come from the germline V gene. The CDR3 sequence is 15 residues long. The CDR3 reads CASSQAGYSSGELFF. As DNA, the CDR3 is TGCGCCAGCAGCCAAGCAGGGTATTCGTCCGGGGAGCTGTTTTTT.

In this sample, this clone turned up once. V is TRBV5-1 and J is TRBJ1-1, with TRBD1 identical over 8 bases. The CDR3 consists of 13 residues. Germline CDR1 SGHRS, CDR2 YFSETQ. J gave up 10 bases and V 3 bases, and 8 bases lay outside the gene matches. The CDR3 DNA is TGCGCCAGCAGCTGGGGGCTTGACAGGGGAGCTTTCTTT. Its protein product is CASSWGLDRGAFF.

The chain is built from TRBV7-8 and TRBJ1-6, with D perhaps TRBD1 (5 bases). Germline-derived CDR1 and CDR2 are SGHVS and FQNEAQ. This CDR3 is 14 amino acids long. V was trimmed by 1 base and J by 9 bases, leaving 10 bases between them. CDR3 amino acids: CASSLVFGGSPLHF. The DNA of the CDR3 is TGTGCCAGCAGCTTAGTCTTCGGGGGTTCACCCCTCCACTTT.